This TCR beta chain was identified in a study of cytomegalovirus exposure and HLA in healthy donors. Overall study findings and caveats: There was a cluster of highly shared sequence variants that was likely a sequencing artifact. Sequencing depth roughly uniform across donors was assumed in presence/absence analyses. From TCR beta sequences, most subjects' HLA-A and HLA-B alleles were reportedly predicted accurately.

As for this clone: Its specificity is not known.

It was with 60 Vbeta and 13 Jbeta primers that the PCR ran. Profiled with immunoSEQ multiplex PCR; TCRdb holds only in-frame clones, not every one. The table includes approximately 240,000 clones, 75% to 85% detected once. The TCR comes from a woman in her sixties or seventies in good health and CMV-seropositive. The sequencing sample was made of PBMCs.

The CDR3 sequence: CASNGLAGRGEYF. CDR3 in DNA: TGCGCCAGCAACGGACTAGCGGGAAGGGGAGAGTACTTC. V is TRBV10-1 and J is TRBJ2-4; 12 bases are a match to TRBD2. Germline assignment: CDR1 WNHNN and CDR2 SYGVQD (reference sequence). The ends lost 7 bases at V and 14 bases at J; junction bases unmatched: 9. The CDR3 extends over 13 amino acids.